A selection of T cell receptor beta chains follows, all from one sample in a study of T-cell reconstitution after alpha-beta-depleted transplantation in children. TCRdb itself ran the PCR reads through MiXCR, one entry per CDR3 protein. Found here are about 540,000 distinct CDR3 sequences, around 20% of them singletons; the top ten hold roughly 3.3%. The sequenced sample was PBMCs from the stem cell graft donor, obtained from the stem cell graft. These receptors all come from a human donor who donated a stem cell graft to a child with acute lymphoblastic leukemia. The CDR3 runs from the conserved cysteine through the conserved F or W. The D gene is left open where the match is weak. Size is omitted from some rows. Given values are once, few, many or a class for expanded clones.

clone size,V gene,D gene,J gene,CDR3 protein,CDR3 DNA
NA,TRBV27,NA,TRBJ2-7,CASSLSSSHEQYF,TGTGCCAGCAGTTTATCTTCCTCCCACGAGCAGTACTTC
few,TRBV5-1,NA,TRBJ2-4,CASSLGDRVAKNIQYF,TGCGCCAGCAGCTTGGGAGACAGAGTAGCCAAAAACATTCAGTACTTC
many,TRBV29-1,TRBD1,TRBJ2-7,CSVEGTAYEQYF,TGCAGCGTTGAGGGGACAGCCTACGAGCAGTACTTC
NA,TRBV6-1,NA,TRBJ1-5,CASSDPGARVGNQPQHF,TGTGCCAGCAGTGATCCAGGGGCCCGGGTCGGCAATCAGCCCCAGCATTTT
few,TRBV29-1,NA,TRBJ1-2,CSVEEGQSYGYTF,TGCAGCGTTGAAGAGGGGCAGAGCTATGGCTACACCTTC
few,TRBV5-5,NA,TRBJ1-3,CASSLARQLTNTIYF,TGTGCCAGCAGCTTAGCCCGACAGCTTACAAACACCATATATTTT
few,TRBV20-1,NA,TRBJ1-1,CSVRPLDSFGNTEAFF,TGCAGTGTTCGTCCTCTGGACAGCTTTGGGAACACTGAAGCTTTCTTT
NA,TRBV5-1,NA,TRBJ2-7,CASSAWTAQYEQYF,TGCGCCAGCAGCGCCTGGACTGCCCAGTACGAGCAGTACTTC
many,TRBV7-3,NA,TRBJ1-1,CASSSQGGGTEAFF,TGTGCCAGCAGCTCCCAGGGAGGGGGCACTGAAGCTTTCTTT
NA,TRBV5-5,NA,TRBJ2-7,CASSLVVGLEQYF,TGTGCCAGCAGCTTGGTCGTCGGCCTGGAGCAGTACTTC
NA,TRBV7-8,TRBD1,TRBJ2-7,CASSFLSLAGGDEQYF,TGTGCCAGCAGCTTTCTGTCCCTGGCAGGGGGCGACGAGCAGTACTTC
NA,TRBV5-6,NA,TRBJ1-6,CASSEGLRNSPLHF,TGTGCCAGCAGCGAGGGACTTAGAAATTCACCCCTCCACTTT
few,TRBV20-1,NA,TRBJ2-1,CSADGPTEGDNEQFF,TGCAGTGCTGACGGACCCACGGAGGGGGACAATGAGCAGTTCTTC
NA,TRBV5-1,NA,TRBJ2-5,CASSLGSGGTGTETQYF,TGCGCCAGCAGCTTGGGAAGCGGCGGGACTGGTACGGAGACCCAGTACTTC
NA,TRBV20-1,TRBD2,TRBJ2-7,CSARDGLAGGPDPYEQYF,TGCAGTGCTAGAGATGGACTAGCGGGAGGGCCAGACCCCTACGAGCAGTACTTC
few,TRBV5-5,TRBD2,TRBJ2-7,CASSLGLAEPYEQYF,TGTGCCAGCAGCTTAGGGCTAGCGGAGCCCTACGAGCAGTACTTC
few,TRBV5-1,NA,TRBJ2-7,CASSKTVSYEQYF,TGCGCCAGCAGCAAGACTGTTTCCTACGAGCAGTACTTC
NA,TRBV7-8,NA,TRBJ1-2,CASSLSGTGYTF,TGTGCCAGCAGCTTATCAGGAACAGGCTACACCTTC
few,TRBV12-3/TRBV12-4,NA,TRBJ1-1,CASSPQVRTEAFF,TGTGCCAGCAGTCCCCAGGTGAGGACTGAAGCTTTCTTT
few,TRBV4-2,NA,TRBJ2-7,CASSQEGVDEQYF,TGTGCCAGCAGCCAAGAAGGAGTGGACGAGCAGTACTTC
few,TRBV12-3/TRBV12-4,NA,TRBJ2-1,CASTSIEGHPGNEQFF,TGTGCCAGCACCTCCATCGAGGGGCACCCCGGCAATGAGCAGTTCTTC
many,TRBV5-1,NA,TRBJ2-2,CASSLVPNTGELFF,TGCGCCAGCAGCTTGGTTCCGAACACCGGGGAGCTGTTTTTT
many,TRBV2,NA,TRBJ2-7,CASSEPLQVRFYEQYF,TGTGCCAGCAGTGAACCTCTACAGGTCAGATTCTACGAGCAGTACTTC
few,TRBV10-2,NA,TRBJ2-2,CASSRLDQAGELFF,TGCGCCAGCAGCCGGCTGGACCAGGCCGGGGAGCTGTTTTTT
NA,TRBV11-2,TRBD2,TRBJ2-1,CASSLGLAGRHNEQFF,TGTGCCAGCAGCTTAGGTCTAGCGGGGAGGCACAATGAGCAGTTCTTC
few,TRBV5-5,TRBD1,TRBJ2-5,CASSFHPGGFQETQYF,TGTGCCAGCAGCTTTCATCCAGGGGGCTTCCAAGAGACCCAGTACTTC
NA,TRBV6-1,TRBD1,TRBJ1-6,CASRPGQRTSPLHF,TGTGCCAGCCGACCGGGACAGAGAACATCACCCCTCCACTTT
NA,TRBV7-9,NA,TRBJ2-5,CASSFILTGQETQYF,TGTGCCAGCAGCTTTATCCTTACGGGACAAGAGACCCAGTACTTC
few,TRBV4-1,TRBD2,TRBJ2-1,CASSQSPGLVSYNEQFF,TGCGCCAGCAGCCAATCGCCGGGACTAGTCTCCTACAATGAGCAGTTCTTC
few,TRBV15,TRBD1,TRBJ1-4,CATGTGFENEKLFF,TGTGCCACCGGGACAGGGTTTGAGAATGAAAAACTGTTTTTT
few,TRBV12-3/TRBV12-4,NA,TRBJ2-2,CASSPRRGLSTGELFF,TGTGCCAGCAGTCCCCGACGGGGCCTCTCAACCGGGGAGCTGTTTTTT